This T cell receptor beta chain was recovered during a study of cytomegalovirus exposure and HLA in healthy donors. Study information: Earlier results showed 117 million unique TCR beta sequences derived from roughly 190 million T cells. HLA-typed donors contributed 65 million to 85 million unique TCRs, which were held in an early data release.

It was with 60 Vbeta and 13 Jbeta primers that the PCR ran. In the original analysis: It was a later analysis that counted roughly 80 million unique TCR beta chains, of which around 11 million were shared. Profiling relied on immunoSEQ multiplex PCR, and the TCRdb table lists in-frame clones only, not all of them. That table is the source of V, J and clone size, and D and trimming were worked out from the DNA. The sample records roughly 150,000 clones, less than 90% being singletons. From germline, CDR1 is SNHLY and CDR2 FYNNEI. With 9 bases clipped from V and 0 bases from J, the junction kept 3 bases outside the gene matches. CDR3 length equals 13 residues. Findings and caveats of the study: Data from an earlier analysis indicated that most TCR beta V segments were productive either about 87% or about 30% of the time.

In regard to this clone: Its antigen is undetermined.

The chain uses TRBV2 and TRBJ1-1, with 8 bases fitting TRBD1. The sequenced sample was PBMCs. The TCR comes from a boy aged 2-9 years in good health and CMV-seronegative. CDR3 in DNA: TGTGCCAGTCGGACAGGGTTGAACACTGAAGCTTTCTTT. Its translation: CASRTGLNTEAFF.